What follows are 13 T cell receptor beta chains derived from one specimen sequenced in a study of CD8 T cells in Susac syndrome. Reverse transcription of about 0.5 to 1 ug RNA was carried out with random hexamers. TCRdb re-called the immunoSEQ multiplex PCR reads with MiXCR, one entry per CDR3 protein. The data hold roughly 180,000 distinct CDR3 sequences, with roughly 94% observed a single time. The sample was CD4+ T cells from PBMCs. The receptors were sampled from a human donor in good health.

This clonotype has just one count. The chain has TRBV20-1 and TRBJ1-5; 10 bases match TRBD1. Germline CDR1 is DFQATT and CDR2 is SNEGSKA (reference sequence). Unmatched junction bases numbered 8, after V lost 0 bases and J lost 0 bases. The CDR3 length is 18 residues. The CDR3 region is CSARDPGQGRYSNQPQHF. The CDR3, as DNA: TGCAGTGCTAGAGACCCGGGACAGGGGAGATATAGCAATCAGCCCCAGCATTTT.

The V call is TRBV7-9, the J call TRBJ2-4; no clear D. The V gene lost 1 base and the J gene lost 6 bases, with 10 bases spanning the gap. CDR3 length: 14 residues. Looked up from germline, CDR1 is SEHNR and CDR2 is FQNEAQ (reference sequence). DNA for the CDR3: TGTGCCAGCAGCTTAGGCGGCGTAGCAAACATTCAGTACTTC. Its protein product is CASSLGGVANIQYF.

The gene calls are TRBV20-1 and TRBJ2-3; D not resolved. The CDR3 runs 13 residues. The germline CDR1 and CDR2 sequences are DFQATT and SNEGSKA (reference sequence). Trimming removed 6 bases at V and 1 base at J, with 11 bases between. The CDR3 coding sequence is TGCAGTGCCCAGGCTGGGGGCACAGATACGCAGTATTTT. Amino acid sequence: CSAQAGGTDTQYF.

The genes are TRBV20-1 and TRBJ2-3; D is undetermined. The length of the CDR3 is 13 residues. V lost 6 bases, J lost 4 bases, and 14 bases lay in between. Germline V lookup: CDR1 DFQATT, CDR2 SNEGSKA (reference sequence). Here the CDR3 DNA reads TGCAGTGCGTCGACCTCCGCTCCAGATACGCAGTATTTT. Protein sequence: CSASTSAPDTQYF.

The chain employs TRBV5-1 and TRBJ2-3; D uncertain. V shed 3 bases and J shed 8 bases, with 16 bases lying between them. Germline CDR1 reads SGHRS; CDR2 reads YFSETQ. The CDR3 consists of 14 residues. CDR3 bases: TGCGCCAGCAGCTCCCCCCCGGAGAGGCCTACGCAGTATTTT. This codes for CASSSPPERPTQYF. Full variable domain (remainder filled in from reference TRBV5-1 and TRBJ2-3): KAGVTQTPRYLIKTRGQQVTLSCSPISGHRSVSWYQQTPGQGLQFLFEYFSETQRNKGNFPGRFSGRQFSNSRSEMNVSTLELGDSALYLCASSSPPERPTQYFGPGTRLTVL.

The V call is TRBV11-2, the J call TRBJ2-7, with TRBD2 matching 7 bases. The CDR3 is 14 amino acids. Germline-derived CDR1 and CDR2 are SGHAT and FQNNGV. The junction had 9 bases not matched to a gene; V was cut back by 7 bases and J by 3 bases. The CDR3 DNA is TGTGCCAGCACCCAAGCGGGGACTAACTACGAGCAGTACTTC. Its translation is CASTQAGTNYEQYF.

The chain recombines TRBV7-3 with TRBJ2-7, with D tentatively TRBD2 (6 bases). Trimming shortened V by 5 bases and J by 3 bases, and 14 bases separated the two germline ends. Germline V gene sequence: CDR1 SGHTA, CDR2 FQGTGA. This CDR3 is 14 amino acids long. CDR3 amino acids: CASSVTRGNYEQYF. The DNA for the CDR3 is TGTGCCAGCAGCGTCACCCGGGGGAACTACGAGCAGTACTTC.

The chain is built from TRBV3-1 and TRBJ1-1, with D perhaps matching TRBD1 (5 bases). Germline V CDR1 and CDR2: LGHDT, YNNKEL (reference sequence). CDR3 length: 13 amino acids. Between the trimmed V and J ends, which lost 5 bases and 7 bases, there was a span of 14 bases. The CDR3 bases are TGTGCCAGCAGCAACTGGGACCCTAGTGAAGCTTTCTTT. The encoded protein is CASSNWDPSEAFF.

This rearrangement joins TRBV29-1 to TRBJ2-5, with 11 bases matching TRBD1. The CDR3 loop spans 15 amino acids. Germline CDR1 and CDR2: SQVTM and ANQGSEA. V trimming: 3 bases; J trimming: 5 bases; junction bases outside the gene matches: 8. The CDR3 is CSVDPSGQGGETQYF. CDR3 DNA sequence: TGCAGCGTTGATCCCTCGGGACAGGGGGGGGAGACCCAGTACTTC. The full variable domain, in which reference TRBV29-1 and TRBJ2-5 provide the parts outside the CDR3, is SAVISQKPSRDICQRGTSLTIQCQVDSQVTMMFWYRQQPGQSLTLIATANQGSEATYESGFVIDKFPISRPNLTFSTLTVSNMSPEDSSIYLCSVDPSGQGGETQYFGPGTRLLVL.

The gene calls are TRBV6-2 or TRBV6-3 and TRBJ2-2; D is ambiguous. This CDR3 comprises 11 residues. Germline CDR1 reads MNHEY; CDR2 reads SVGEGT. Trimming removed 5 bases from V and 5 bases from J, with 3 bases in between. CDR3: CASSETGELFF. As DNA, the CDR3 is TGTGCCAGCAGTGAGACCGGGGAGCTGTTTTTT.

CDR3 residues: CASSQRTGELFF. CDR3 in DNA: TGTGCCAGCAGCCAGCGAACCGGGGAGCTGTTTTTT. The chain has TRBV3-1 and TRBJ2-2; D remains ambiguous. Germline CDR1 LGHDT, CDR2 YNNKEL (reference sequence). This CDR3 comprises 12 residues. Trimming left V 3 bases short and J 5 bases short, with 4 bases between.

This clonotype has a single count. As DNA, the CDR3 is TGTGCCAGCAGCCAGGGAGACACGAACACCGGGGAGCTGTTTTTT. This sequence encodes CASSQGDTNTGELFF. The chain employs TRBV5-6 and TRBJ2-2; tentatively, D is TRBD1 or TRBD2 (5 bases each). There are 15 residues in the CDR3. Trimming took 4 bases from V and 0 from J, leaving 10 bases between them. In germline, CDR1 is SGHDT, CDR2 YYEEEE. Supplemented by reference TRBV5-6 and TRBJ2-2, the full variable domain reads DAGVTQSPTHLIKTRGQQVTLRCSPKSGHDTVSWYQQALGQGPQFIFQYYEEEERQRGNFPDRFSGHQFPNYSSELNVNALLLGDSALYLCASSQGDTNTGELFFGEGSRLTVL.

The chain joins TRBV5-1 to TRBJ2-7, with D uncertain. With 0 bases removed from V and 0 bases from J, the gap between germline ends came to 7 bases. The CDR3 loop spans 14 amino acids. CDR1 is SGHRS and CDR2 is YFSETQ in the germline V gene. CDR3 nucleotide sequence: TGCGCCAGCAGCTTGGGGACGTACTCCTACGAGCAGTACTTC. This sequence encodes CASSLGTYSYEQYF.